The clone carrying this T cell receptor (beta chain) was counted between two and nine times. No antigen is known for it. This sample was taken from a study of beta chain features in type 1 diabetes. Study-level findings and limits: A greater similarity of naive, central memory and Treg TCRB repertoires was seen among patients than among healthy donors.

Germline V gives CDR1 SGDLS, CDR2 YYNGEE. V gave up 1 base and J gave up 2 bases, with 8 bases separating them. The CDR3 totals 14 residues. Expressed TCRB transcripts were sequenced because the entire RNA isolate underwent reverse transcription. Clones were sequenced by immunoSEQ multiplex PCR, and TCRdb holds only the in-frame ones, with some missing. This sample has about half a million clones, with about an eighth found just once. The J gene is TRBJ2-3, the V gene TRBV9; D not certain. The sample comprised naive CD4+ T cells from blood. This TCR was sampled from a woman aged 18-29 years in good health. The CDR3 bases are TGTGCCAGCAGCGTAAGCCGATCCACAGATACGCAGTATTTT. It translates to CASSVSRSTDTQYF.